The 32 T cell receptor beta chains in this list originate from one sample, sequenced in a study of cytomegalovirus exposure and HLA in healthy donors. Researchers ran the PCR with 60 Vbeta and 13 Jbeta primers. Data came from immunoSEQ multiplex PCR; TCRdb stores just in-frame clones and leaves some out. This sample has 90,000 to 110,000 clones, with about 80% found just once. The sequencing sample was made of PBMCs. The receptors originated from a man in his forties in good health and CMV-seropositive.

The CDR3 DNA is TGTGCCAGTAGTATGGATGCATCAGGGGCCTACAATGAGCAGTTCTTC. It encodes CASSMDASGAYNEQFF. The rearrangement uses TRBV19 and TRBJ2-1; D possibly corresponds to TRBD1 (6 bases). V dropped 3 bases and J dropped 2 bases, with 14 bases sitting between them. The CDR3 sequence is 16 residues long. Germline values: CDR1 LNHDA, CDR2 SQIVND (reference sequence).

This chain joins TRBV12-5 and TRBJ2-3; 7 bases fit TRBD1. V shed 6 bases, J shed 1 base, and the junction held 7 bases outside the gene matches. The germline CDR1 and CDR2 sequences are LGHNT and FRNRAP. The CDR3 has 15 amino acids. CDR3: CASGPGQVRTDTQYF. Written as DNA, the CDR3 is TGTGCTAGTGGCCCCGGACAGGTTCGCACAGATACGCAGTATTTT.

The chain links TRBV10-1 to TRBJ2-1; no reliable D call. Germline CDR1 and CDR2: WNHNN and SYGVQD (reference sequence). Trimming cost V 4 bases and J 0 bases, with 10 bases left between them. The CDR3 length is 15 residues. The CDR3 reads CASSVSMSSYNEQFF. The CDR3 DNA sequence: TGCGCCAGCAGTGTCTCCATGAGCTCCTACAATGAGCAGTTCTTC.

The chain joins TRBV15 to TRBJ2-7; 7 positions agree with TRBD1. The CDR3 has 17 residues. Germline V gives CDR1 LNHNV, CDR2 YYDKDF (reference sequence). V was pared by 1 base and J by 5 bases, with 14 bases of the junction left unmatched. The CDR3 DNA reads as TGTGCCACCAGCAGAGGTCACGGTACAGGGGTATTCAACGAGCAGTACTTC. Protein sequence: CATSRGHGTGVFNEQYF.

The chain joins TRBV5-4 to TRBJ2-7, with D uncertain. TRBJ2-5 matches the DNA end more closely, so the J call is doubtful. Germline V gene data show CDR1 as SGHNT and CDR2 as YYREEE (reference sequence). The CDR3 totals 14 residues. In DNA form, the CDR3 reads TGTGCCAGCAGCAGACTGGATTCTCAAGAGACCCAGTACTTC. Its translation: CASSRLDSQETQYF.

The chain couples TRBV6-6 to TRBJ1-3, with D hard to call. This CDR3 is 13 amino acids long. The V and J ends lost 6 bases and 6 bases respectively, with 12 bases between them. Germline V lookup: CDR1 MNHNY, CDR2 SVGAGI (reference sequence). The CDR3 spells CASSSSGVNTIYF. CDR3 bases: TGTGCCAGCAGCAGTAGTGGAGTAAACACCATATATTTT.

Regarding this clone: Other nucleotide sequences in the sample specify the same CDR3. This chain links TRBV30 with TRBJ2-7, with D perhaps matching TRBD2 (6 bases). V lost 8 bases to trimming and J lost 0 bases, with 11 bases between them. The CDR3 contains 12 residues. In germline, CDR1 is GTSNPN, CDR2 SVGIG (reference sequence). CDR3 region: CAGGGSSYEQYF. The CDR3 region has the DNA TGTGCCGGGGGAGGCAGCTCCTACGAGCAGTACTTC. The whole variable domain, filled in from reference TRBV30 and TRBJ2-7, reads SQTIHQWPATLVQPVGSPLSLECTVEGTSNPNLYWYRQAAGRGLQLLFYSVGIGQISSEVPQNLSASRPQDRQFILSSKKLLLSDSGFYLCAGGGSSYEQYFGPGTRLTVT.

This chain joins TRBV27 and TRBJ1-2; D gene uncertain. The V end was cut by 2 bases, the J end by 4 bases, with 14 bases between. This CDR3 spans 15 amino acids. Germline V gene lookup returns CDR1 MNHEY and CDR2 SMNVEV (reference sequence). The CDR3 DNA reads as TGTGCCAGCAGTTTAGAAGCCAGGTCCCCCTATGGCTACACCTTC. Encoded protein: CASSLEARSPYGYTF.

V usage is TRBV4-2 and J usage is TRBJ2-5; 7 bases are shared with TRBD2. Trimming at V came to 1 base and at J to 5 bases, leaving 7 bases not matched to a gene. CDR1 is LGHNA, CDR2 YNFKEQ, per germline. The CDR3 covers 15 residues. The CDR3 loop reads CASSQGAREGETQYF. The CDR3 bases are TGTGCCAGCAGCCAAGGGGCCAGGGAGGGGGAGACCCAGTACTTC.

This clone was observed a handful of times. The chain links TRBV10-3 to TRBJ1-1; D might be TRBD1 (6 bases). CDR3 length: 14 residues. V gave up 2 bases and J gave up 6 bases, with 13 bases separating them. Germline values: CDR1 ENHRY, CDR2 SYGVKD. This CDR3 reads CAISEPGQTSEAFF. The CDR3 bases are TGTGCCATCAGTGAGCCGGGACAAACGTCTGAAGCTTTCTTT.

V gene TRBV6-1 combines with J gene TRBJ2-2, with 8 bases lining up with TRBD2. This CDR3 is 15 amino acids long. Trimming at V came to 8 bases and at J to 4 bases, leaving 9 bases not matched to a gene. Germline lookup yields CDR1 MNHNS and CDR2 SASEGT. DNA for the CDR3: TGTGCCAGCCAGAGGGGCGGGGGGCGCACCGGGGAGCTGTTTTTT. Translation gives CASQRGGGRTGELFF.

The count of this clone is one. The genes are TRBV4-3 and TRBJ2-1; D call uncertain. V was pared by 0 bases and J by 5 bases, with 8 bases between. The CDR3 runs 14 residues. Per the germline V gene, CDR1 is LGHNA and CDR2 is YSLEER. The DNA for the CDR3 is TGCGCCAGCAGCCAAGATTTGGGCCACAATGAGCAGTTCTTC. As protein: CASSQDLGHNEQFF.

This sequence joins TRBV5-6 and TRBJ2-7; 10 bases map to TRBD1. Germline V lookup: CDR1 SGHDT, CDR2 YYEEEE. The V segment lost 4 bases and the J segment 4 bases; nucleotides outside the gene matches: 11. This CDR3 contains 16 residues. The CDR3: CASSPDTGQGIYEQYF. The CDR3 nucleotides are TGTGCCAGCAGCCCGGACACGGGACAGGGGATTTACGAGCAGTACTTC.

The chain links TRBV7-2 to TRBJ1-2; a possible D gene is TRBD1 (6 bases). The V gene's germline CDR1 is SGHTA and CDR2 FQGNSA. V gave up 5 bases and J gave up 4 bases, with 23 bases separating them. The CDR3 loop spans 17 amino acids. CDR3 nucleotides: TGTGCCAGCAGCCGTTCACCAGGGGATCCCACTATCTATGGCTACACCTTC. It is translated as CASSRSPGDPTIYGYTF.

This chain links TRBV7-2 with TRBJ1-2; no clear D. From germline, CDR1 is SGHTA and CDR2 FQGNSA. Trimming pared 5 bases from V and 1 base from J, leaving 8 bases between. The CDR3 sequence is 13 residues long. In DNA form, the CDR3 reads TGTGCCAGCAGCCCCGACAATAACTATGGCTACACCTTC. Protein sequence: CASSPDNNYGYTF.

V and J are TRBV2 and TRBJ2-7; tentatively, D is TRBD2 (6 bases). Trimming took 4 bases from V and 3 from J, leaving 10 bases between them. The CDR3 loop spans 13 amino acids. CDR1 SNHLY and CDR2 FYNNEI come from the germline V gene. DNA of the CDR3: TGTGCCAGCAGTGGGCCGGGAGTCTACGAGCAGTACTTC. It translates to CASSGPGVYEQYF.

This clone was picked up a small number of times. V and J are TRBV29-1 and TRBJ1-5; 8 nucleotides match TRBD1. Trimming at V came to 3 bases and at J to 8 bases, leaving 3 bases not matched to a gene. CDR3 size: 12 residues. Germline loops: CDR1 SQVTM, CDR2 ANQGSEA. The CDR3 DNA is TGCAGCGTTGAGCAGACAGGGGAGCCCCAGCATTTT. This codes for CSVEQTGEPQHF.

DNA for the CDR3: TGTGCCAGCAGGGGGGCAAACCGGGACAGCAATCAGCCCCAGCATTTT. It translates to CASRGANRDSNQPQHF. This chain links TRBV7-2 with TRBJ1-5; tentative D call: TRBD1 (6 bases). CDR1 is SGHTA, CDR2 FQGNSA, per germline. The CDR3 is 16 amino acids. V lost 6 bases and J lost 1, with 16 bases in between.

The chain has TRBV5-6 and TRBJ1-2, with 8 bases fitting TRBD1. Germline-derived CDR1 and CDR2 are SGHDT and YYEEEE. The CDR3 is 16 amino acids. Unmatched junction bases numbered 15, after V lost 4 bases and J lost 7 bases. CDR3: CASSVQGDWSQSGYTF. The CDR3 coding sequence is TGTGCCAGCAGCGTACAGGGGGACTGGAGCCAGAGTGGCTACACCTTC.

To note about this clone: One end of the junction is discordant with germline, which a read error may explain. The chain combines TRBV7-7 with TRBJ2-1; possible D gene TRBD2, 5 bases. The CDR3 has 14 amino acids. CDR1 is SSHAT, CDR2 FNYEAQ, per germline (reference sequence). The CDR3 spells CASSFETFGGEQFF. DNA of the CDR3: TGTGCTAGCAGCTTTGAGACTTTTGGAGGTGAGCAGTTCTTC.

The chain employs TRBV4-3 and TRBJ2-3; D possibly corresponds to TRBD2 (6 bases). The germline CDR1 and CDR2 sequences are LGHNA and YSLEER. V dropped 4 bases and J dropped 2 bases, with 13 bases sitting between them. The CDR3 covers 15 residues. In DNA, the CDR3 is TGCGCCAGCAGCCTCGGACTACCTTTCACAGATACGCAGTATTTT. It codes for CASSLGLPFTDTQYF.

The J gene is TRBJ1-2, the V gene TRBV19, with D possibly being TRBD1 (6 bases). Trimming took off 3 bases at V and 5 bases at J, with 13 bases between the two ends. The germline V gene has CDR1 LNHDA and CDR2 SQIVND (reference sequence). The CDR3 sequence is 14 residues long. The CDR3 region has the DNA TGTGCCAGTAGTATTCAACAGGGAGGGTATGGCTACACCTTC. Encoded protein: CASSIQQGGYGYTF.

Points on this clone: The junction departs from the called germline gene at one end, perhaps through a read error. The CDR3 DNA sequence: TGCGCCAGCGGCCAACTGGGACAGGGGGCTGAAAAACTGTTTTTT. Translation gives CASGQLGQGAEKLFF. The rearrangement uses TRBV4-3 and TRBJ1-4; 12 positions match TRBD1. CDR1 is LGHNA and CDR2 is YSLEER in the germline V gene. The length of the CDR3 is 15 residues.

This clone was detected a few times. The genes are TRBV7-2 and TRBJ2-5; 9 bases map to TRBD2. The germline CDR1 and CDR2 sequences are SGHTA and FQGNSA. This CDR3 contains 16 residues. V gave up 0 bases and J gave up 5 bases; unmatched junction bases: 7. CDR3: CASSLAIAGGVETQYF. The CDR3, as DNA: TGTGCCAGCAGCTTAGCAATCGCGGGGGGGGTGGAGACCCAGTACTTC. Drawing the rest from reference TRBV7-2 and TRBJ2-5, the complete variable domain is GAGVSQSPSNKVTEKGKDVELRCDPISGHTALYWYRQSLGQGLEFLIYFQGNSAPDKSGLPSDRFSAERTGGSVSTLTIQRTQQEDSAVYLCASSLAIAGGVETQYFGPGTRLLVL.

The chain combines TRBV2 with TRBJ2-1; TRBD2 might be the D (6 bases). V lost 7 bases and J 7 bases, leaving 17 bases between the germline ends. CDR1 is SNHLY and CDR2 is FYNNEI in the germline V gene. This CDR3 has 14 amino acids. CDR3 in DNA: TGTGCCAGCAATAGGGACTCCTCCTTAAATGAGCAGTTCTTC. Amino acid sequence: CASNRDSSLNEQFF.

The chain employs TRBV7-9 and TRBJ1-4; 7 bases match TRBD1. The CDR3 contains 14 residues. V lost 5 bases and J lost 10; bases outside the gene matches: 10. Per germline, CDR1 SEHNR and CDR2 FQNEAQ (reference sequence). CDR3 sequence (DNA): TGTGCCAGCAGCGCGTCGGGGACAGCCCGAAAACTGTTTTTT. It encodes CASSASGTARKLFF.

J is TRBJ1-1 and V is TRBV6-6, with D uncertain. The CDR3 consists of 14 residues. V lost 0 bases and J lost 1, with 6 bases in between. In germline, CDR1 is MNHNY, CDR2 SVGAGI (reference sequence). In DNA form, the CDR3 reads TGTGCCAGCAGTTACTCGGAGGAGAACACTGAAGCTTTCTTT. This translates into CASSYSEENTEAFF.

This clone has only one observation. V gene TRBV5-1 combines with J gene TRBJ2-1, with 10 positions matching TRBD2. CDR3 length: 16 residues. Germline lookup yields CDR1 SGHRS and CDR2 YFSETQ. With 6 bases clipped from V and 6 bases from J, the junction kept 12 bases outside the gene matches. In nucleotides, the CDR3 is TGCGCCAGCACCTTACCTGGACTAGCGGCCCTCAATGAGCAGTTCTTC. Amino acid sequence: CASTLPGLAALNEQFF.

This chain uses TRBV6-5 with TRBJ1-4; a possible D gene is TRBD1 (5 bases). The CDR3 is made up of 16 amino acids. Looked up from germline, CDR1 is MNHEY and CDR2 is SVGAGI. Trimming left V 2 bases short and J 4 bases short, with 14 bases between. CDR3 amino acids: CASSYAGGQGNEKLFF. CDR3 sequence (DNA): TGTGCCAGCAGTTACGCGGGAGGGCAGGGTAATGAAAAACTGTTTTTT.

This clone was detected a few times. The chain has TRBV18 and TRBJ1-1; D unresolved. Germline CDR1 and CDR2: KGHSH and LQKENI. With 5 bases removed from V and 2 bases from J, the gap between germline ends came to 15 bases. The CDR3 spans 15 residues. The CDR3 region has the DNA TGTGCCAGCTCAGGCGCTGGTCAGGTAAACACTGAAGCTTTCTTT. This encodes CASSGAGQVNTEAFF.

With respect to this clone: A junction end diverges from the germline sequence, so it may reflect a read error. This chain joins TRBV7-9 and TRBJ2-3; 10 nucleotides agree with TRBD1. The CDR3 extends over 14 amino acids. Germline assignment: CDR1 SEHNR and CDR2 FQNEAQ (reference sequence). CDR3 bases: TGTTCCAGCAGCGCGGGACAGGGGTTAGATACGCAGTATTTT. Translated, it gives CSSSAGQGLDTQYF.

The V and J genes are TRBV5-6 and TRBJ1-3; D not resolved. CDR3 length: 14 residues. The germline V and J ends were trimmed by 2 bases and 2 bases, with 8 bases remaining between them. The germline V gene has CDR1 SGHDT and CDR2 YYEEEE. The CDR3 reads CASSFGFTGNTIYF. CDR3 nucleotides: TGTGCCAGCAGCTTCGGGTTTACTGGAAACACCATATATTTT.